This TCR beta chain is from a study of T cell repertoires in ileal Crohn's disease. On the study more broadly: Under 40% were active smokers at surgery; median disease duration was around 7.9 years. Operated complications were stricturing disease (approximately 61%) and penetrating disease (roughly 39%).

CDR3 length: 15 residues. In germline, CDR1 is SGHDT, CDR2 YYEEEE. J was trimmed by 5 bases and V by 4 bases; bases with no gene match: 7. Included were adult ileal or ileocolonic Crohn's patients indicated for ileocolonic resection. The sample holds a few counts of this clone. Its matching antigen is unknown. TCRdb's table, derived via immunoSEQ multiplex PCR, lists solely in-frame clones and lacks some. The sample gives under 35,000 clones, around three quarters of which show up once; roughly 19% is in the top ten. Points from the study as a whole: Clonality above 26.8% at surgery always came with endoscopic recurrence.

The receptor was derived from an adult with Crohn's disease. The V and J genes are TRBV5-6 and TRBJ2-3, with TRBD1 matching over 10 bases. Sequenced material: ileal tissue. CDR3 protein: CASSRRTGGIDTQYF. Here the CDR3 DNA reads TGTGCCAGCAGCCGAAGGACAGGGGGAATAGATACGCAGTATTTT.